This is a list of T cell receptor beta chains from one sample in a study of neurological immune-mediated disorders. TCRdb processed the 5' RACE reads anew with MiXCR; each CDR3 protein has one entry. The sample contains 100,000 to 150,000 distinct CDR3 sequences, about 3.2% of which appear only once. Sequenced material: PBMCs. The receptors come from a woman aged 25 to 39 with multiple sclerosis. The CDR3 runs from the conserved cysteine through the conserved F or W. D genes are given only for firm matches. Clone size is not always given. Where it is, it says once, few, many or a class for expanded clones.

J: TRBJ2-2; V: TRBV6-2/TRBV6-3; D: .; size: few; CDR3: CASTERASGELFF; DNA: TGTGCCAGCACGGAGCGGGCTTCCGGGGAGCTGTTTTTT
J: TRBJ1-5; V: TRBV5-1; D: TRBD1; size: .; CDR3: CASSLGQGDQTQNF; DNA: TGCGCCAGCAGTTTGGGACAGGGGGATCAGACCCAGAATTTT
J: TRBJ1-4; V: TRBV7-9; D: TRBD1; size: few; CDR3: CASSFKRDRPEKLFF; DNA: TGTGCCAGCAGCTTTAAGAGGGACAGGCCGGAAAAACTGTTTTTT
J: TRBJ2-4; V: TRBV7-8; D: .; size: many; CDR3: CASTPRGEGLAKNIQYF; DNA: TGTGCCAGCACCCCAAGGGGGGAGGGCTTAGCCAAAAACATTCAGTACTTC
J: TRBJ2-1; V: TRBV2; D: .; size: many; CDR3: CASPGAERKYNEQFF; DNA: TGTGCCAGCCCAGGCGCCGAGCGGAAGTACAATGAGCAGTTCTTC
J: TRBJ1-5; V: TRBV7-2; D: TRBD1; size: many; CDR3: CASTDRVHGNQPQHF; DNA: TGTGCCAGCACGGACAGGGTCCATGGCAATCAGCCCCAGCATTTT
J: TRBJ1-4; V: TRBV20-1; D: .; size: .; CDR3: CSASTGTTNEKLFF; DNA: TGCAGTGCTAGTACAGGGACAACTAATGAAAAACTGTTTTTT
J: TRBJ2-1; V: TRBV20-1; D: TRBD2; size: many; CDR3: CSAWTSGPYNEQFF; DNA: TGCAGTGCTTGGACTAGCGGGCCCTACAATGAGCAGTTCTTC
J: TRBJ2-1; V: TRBV20-1; D: .; size: many; CDR3: CSARVSAGSSYNEQFF; DNA: TGCAGTGCTAGAGTTTCCGCAGGGAGCTCCTACAATGAGCAGTTCTTC
J: TRBJ2-1; V: TRBV5-1; D: .; size: few; CDR3: CASSRGGTEYNEQFF; DNA: TGCGCCAGCAGCCGAGGGGGTACAGAGTACAATGAGCAGTTCTTC
J: TRBJ2-1; V: TRBV6-5; D: .; size: many; CDR3: CASREQGWNEQFF; DNA: TGTGCCAGCAGGGAGCAAGGTTGGAATGAGCAGTTCTTC
J: TRBJ2-3; V: TRBV20-1; D: .; size: many; CDR3: CSAGTVDTQYF; DNA: TGCAGTGCTGGGACCGTAGATACGCAGTATTTT
J: TRBJ1-5; V: TRBV7-2; D: .; size: many; CDR3: CASSPDGQPQHF; DNA: TGTGCCAGCAGCCCCGATGGTCAGCCCCAGCATTTT
J: TRBJ1-1; V: TRBV30; D: .; size: .; CDR3: CAWMRGATEAFF; DNA: TGTGCCTGGATGAGGGGGGCCACTGAAGCTTTCTTT
J: TRBJ2-7; V: TRBV11-2; D: TRBD2; size: many; CDR3: CASSRTTGGTSAWYEQYF; DNA: TGTGCCAGCAGCCGGACGACTGGGGGGACTAGCGCGTGGTACGAGCAGTACTTC
J: TRBJ2-1; V: TRBV20-1; D: .; size: many; CDR3: CSARVRGEGKYNEQFF; DNA: TGCAGTGCCAGGGTCCGGGGTGAGGGGAAATACAATGAGCAGTTCTTC
J: TRBJ2-2; V: TRBV5-1; D: .; size: many; CDR3: CASSLLKTGELFF; DNA: TGCGCCAGCAGCTTGCTCAAGACCGGGGAGCTGTTTTTT
J: TRBJ2-1; V: TRBV20-1; D: TRBD2; size: few; CDR3: CSASEIQRGEEFF; DNA: TGCAGTGCTAGCGAGATCCAGCGGGGGGAAGAGTTCTTC
J: TRBJ1-5; V: TRBV7-9; D: .; size: many; CDR3: CASSISENQPQHF; DNA: TGTGCCAGCAGCATCTCAGAGAATCAGCCCCAGCATTTT
J: TRBJ2-1; V: TRBV7-8; D: TRBD2; size: many; CDR3: CASSLAPGRVYEQFF; DNA: TGTGCCAGCAGCTTAGCGCCAGGGAGGGTCTATGAGCAGTTCTTC
J: TRBJ2-3; V: TRBV5-1; D: .; size: many; CDR3: CASSWLDSPTDTQYF; DNA: TGCGCCAGCAGCTGGCTCGACAGTCCCACAGATACGCAGTATTTT
J: TRBJ2-7; V: TRBV7-6; D: TRBD2; size: .; CDR3: CASSPHAGAGPTYEQYF; DNA: TGTGCCAGCAGCCCCCATGCCGGAGCGGGGCCGACCTACGAGCAGTACTTC
J: TRBJ1-1; V: TRBV7-6; D: .; size: many; CDR3: CASSPPGGVGTEAFF; DNA: TGTGCCAGCAGCCCCCCCGGCGGGGTGGGCACTGAAGCTTTCTTT